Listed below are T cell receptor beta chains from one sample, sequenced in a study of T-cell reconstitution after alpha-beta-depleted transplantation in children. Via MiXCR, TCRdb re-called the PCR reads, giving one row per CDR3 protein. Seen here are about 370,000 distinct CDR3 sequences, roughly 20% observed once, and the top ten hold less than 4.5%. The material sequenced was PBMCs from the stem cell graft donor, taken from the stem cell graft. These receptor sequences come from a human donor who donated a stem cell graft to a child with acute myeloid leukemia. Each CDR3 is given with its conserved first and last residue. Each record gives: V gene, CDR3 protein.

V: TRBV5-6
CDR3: CASSFGAGTHEQYF

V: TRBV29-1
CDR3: CSVEPRETQYF

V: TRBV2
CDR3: CASGTMNTGELFF

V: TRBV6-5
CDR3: CASSYFNGQTMNTEAFF

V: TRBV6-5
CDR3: CAVRDRGYEQYF

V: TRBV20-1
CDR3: CSANDRDRSFNEQFF

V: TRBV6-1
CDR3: CASSTVRGPGEQYF

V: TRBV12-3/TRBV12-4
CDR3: CASSLIPGTLQVEQYF

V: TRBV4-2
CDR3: CASSQDRFGQGLWHYEQYF

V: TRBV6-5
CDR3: CASGGRASPYEQYF

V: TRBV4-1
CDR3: CASSQVRERQPQHF

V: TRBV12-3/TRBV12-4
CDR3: CASSPIRVLGNTIYF

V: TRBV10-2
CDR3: CASREWTDFNTEAFF

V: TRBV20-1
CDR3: CSAVPTAVVFDTQYF

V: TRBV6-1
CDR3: CASSSGTGRGETQYF

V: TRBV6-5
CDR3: CASSYGDKGKFNEKLFF

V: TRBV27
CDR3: CASSYRGGNTEAFF

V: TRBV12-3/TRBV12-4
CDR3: CASSPTGYGYTF

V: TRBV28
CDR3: CASMEGVGIEQYF

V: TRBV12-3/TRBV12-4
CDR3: CASRQAGGKVYEQYF

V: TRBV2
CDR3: CASRPTSGRNGETQYF

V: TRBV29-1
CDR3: CSVDRPSGNTYEQYF

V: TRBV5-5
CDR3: CASSFLGQGSDEQYF

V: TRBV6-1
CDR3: CASREMDSPYSGANVLTF

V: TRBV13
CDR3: CASSLRGKGEQYF

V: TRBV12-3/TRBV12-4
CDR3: CASGGQGREKLFF

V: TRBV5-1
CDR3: CASSFIRDTAVDEQFF

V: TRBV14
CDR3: CASRQGGYNEQFF

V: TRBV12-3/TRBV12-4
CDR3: CASTAIGLAQETQYF

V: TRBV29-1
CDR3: CSAHTSGLNNEQFF

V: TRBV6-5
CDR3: CASSYLGVTYEQYF

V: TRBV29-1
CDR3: CSVARGSEYEQYF

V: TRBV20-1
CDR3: CSARQGALKQYF

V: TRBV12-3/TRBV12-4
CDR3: CASSRTPTNEKLFF

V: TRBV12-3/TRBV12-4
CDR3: CASTEGNGYTF

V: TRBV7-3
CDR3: CASSLQDTTDTQYF

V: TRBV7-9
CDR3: CASSLVSAGKNGELFF

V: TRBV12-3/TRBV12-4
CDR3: CASSFSQGNNQPQHF

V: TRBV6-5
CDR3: CASSYASMTSGTDTQYF